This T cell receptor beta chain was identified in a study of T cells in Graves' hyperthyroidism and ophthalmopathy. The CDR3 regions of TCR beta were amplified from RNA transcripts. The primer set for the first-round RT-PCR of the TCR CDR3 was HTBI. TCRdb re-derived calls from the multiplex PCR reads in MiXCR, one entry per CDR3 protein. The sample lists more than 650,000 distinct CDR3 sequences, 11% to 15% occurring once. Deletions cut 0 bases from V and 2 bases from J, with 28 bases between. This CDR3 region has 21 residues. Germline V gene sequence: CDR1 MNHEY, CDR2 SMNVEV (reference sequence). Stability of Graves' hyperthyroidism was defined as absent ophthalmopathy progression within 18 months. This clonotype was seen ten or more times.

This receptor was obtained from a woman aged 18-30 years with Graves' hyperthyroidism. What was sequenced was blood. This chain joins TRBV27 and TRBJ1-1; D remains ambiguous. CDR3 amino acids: CASSLSYYRVYGTDLNTEAFF. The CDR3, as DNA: TGTGCCAGCAGTTTATCTTATTACCGGGTTTATGGCACTGACTTAAACACTGAAGCTTTCTTT.